These 16 T cell receptor beta chains were sequenced from one sample in a study of blood T cell repertoires in COVID-19. The repertoire was sequenced with immunoSEQ multiplex PCR; TCRdb's copy has only in-frame clones and lacks some. The data hold approximately 150,000 clones, with roughly 84% observed a single time. Sequencing was done on a sample of PBMCs or T cells enriched from blood (not recorded which). The receptors stem from a man aged 65-85 years who had been exposed to COVID-19.

This clone is a singleton in its sample. J is TRBJ1-5 and V is TRBV28, with 7 bases fitting TRBD1. In germline, CDR1 is MDHEN, CDR2 SYDVKM. V was clipped by 7 bases and J by 4 bases; unmatched bases: 10. This CDR3 region has 15 residues. CDR3 sequence: CASTPAGDRNQPQHF. CDR3 nucleotides: TGTGCCAGCACCCCAGCCGGGGACAGAAATCAGCCCCAGCATTTT. Supplemented by reference TRBV28 and TRBJ1-5, the full variable domain reads DVKVTQSSRYLVKRTGEKVFLECVQDMDHENMFWYRQDPGLGLRLIYFSYDVKMKEKGDIPEGYSVSREKKERFSLILESASTNQTSMYLCASTPAGDRNQPQHFGDGTRLSIL.

The rearrangement joins TRBV6-2 or TRBV6-3 to TRBJ1-1; 8 nucleotides agree with TRBD1. The germline gives CDR1 MNHEY, CDR2 SVGEGT. This CDR3 has 14 amino acids. V lost 0 bases to trimming and J lost 10 bases; unmatched junction nucleotides: 7. As DNA, the CDR3 is TGTGCCAGCAGTTACTCGAACAGGGGGGTGGCAGCTTTCTTT. This gives the protein CASSYSNRGVAAFF.

The CDR3 nucleotides read TGTGCCAGCAGTTTACCAGGCTATCAGCCCCAGCATTTT. This encodes CASSLPGYQPQHF. The chain couples TRBV28 to TRBJ1-5; D gene ambiguous. Germline V gene data show CDR1 as MDHEN and CDR2 as SYDVKM. The length of the CDR3 is 13 residues. V was cut by 2 bases and J by 5 bases, with 7 bases left in between.

In its sample, this clone ranks as hyperexpanded (1% or more). This chain joins TRBV5-1 and TRBJ1-6; 8 positions agree with TRBD1. Trimming cost V 5 bases and J 0 bases; bases outside gene matches: 10. From germline, CDR1 is SGHRS and CDR2 YFSETQ. The CDR3 runs to 18 residues. The CDR3 DNA is TGCGCCAGCAGTCAGGGGGCCCCCTGGAGCTCCTATAATTCACCCCTCCACTTT. It encodes CASSQGAPWSSYNSPLHF.

V is TRBV3-1 (or the pseudogene TRBV3-2) and J is TRBJ2-3, with TRBD1 as a possible D gene (6 bases). The CDR3 consists of 18 residues. Trimming left V 1 base short and J 1 base short, with 18 bases between. Germline CDR1 LGHDT, CDR2 YNNKEL (reference sequence). The CDR3 DNA is TGTGCCAGCAGCCAAGCGTTCGGTGGGGGACACCGCACAGATACGCAGTATTTT. Translated: CASSQAFGGGHRTDTQYF.

The rearrangement uses TRBV18 and TRBJ2-5; 14 bases agree with TRBD2. V gave up 6 bases and J gave up 2 bases; unmatched junction bases: 5. Germline values: CDR1 KGHSH, CDR2 LQKENI. The CDR3 totals 16 residues. CDR3 DNA sequence: TGTGCCAGCTCGCTAGGACTAGCGGGGGGTCAAGAGACCCAGTACTTC. Translation: CASSLGLAGGQETQYF.

Here the CDR3 DNA reads TGTGCCATCAGTGAGACCTTGAGGGAGACCCAGTACTTC. Translation: CAISETLRETQYF. This sequence joins TRBV10-3 and TRBJ2-5; D is unresolved. The ends were cut back, 2 bases at V and 5 bases at J, with 9 bases in the middle. The CDR3 runs to 13 residues. CDR1 and CDR2 (germline): ENHRY, SYGVKD.

This CDR3 reads CASSLIGRTGGQETQYF. For the CDR3, the DNA is TGTGCCAGCAGCTTAATTGGGCGAACGGGGGGCCAAGAGACCCAGTACTTC. This rearrangement joins TRBV7-2 to TRBJ2-5; 7 nucleotides line up with TRBD2. The CDR3 length is 17 residues. Unmatched junction bases numbered 10, after V lost 2 bases and J lost 1 base. Germline V gene lookup returns CDR1 SGHTA and CDR2 FQGNSA. Variable domain in full (rest from reference TRBV7-2 and TRBJ2-5): GAGVSQSPSNKVTEKGKDVELRCDPISGHTALYWYRQSLGQGLEFLIYFQGNSAPDKSGLPSDRFSAERTGGSVSTLTIQRTQQEDSAVYLCASSLIGRTGGQETQYFGPGTRLLVL.

The rearrangement uses TRBV7-2 and TRBJ2-5; maybe TRBD1 (6 bases). V dropped 3 bases and J dropped 4 bases, with 12 bases sitting between them. Germline V gives CDR1 SGHTA, CDR2 FQGNSA. The CDR3 has 14 residues. The chain's CDR3 is CASSFTRGGETQYF. As DNA, the CDR3 is TGTGCCAGCAGCTTCACTAGAGGGGGAGAGACCCAGTACTTC.

This sequence joins TRBV7-2 and TRBJ1-2; D might be TRBD1 (5 bases). Between the trimmed V and J ends, which lost 4 bases and 4 bases, there was a span of 10 bases. There are 13 residues in the CDR3. From germline, CDR1 is SGHTA and CDR2 FQGNSA. In DNA, the CDR3 is TGTGCCAGCAGCTCTACAGGCCTCTATGGCTACACCTTC. Its protein is CASSSTGLYGYTF.

This clone showed up just once. The rearrangement joins TRBV4-1 to TRBJ1-3; a possible D gene is TRBD1 (5 bases). Germline values: CDR1 MGHRA, CDR2 YSYEKL. The CDR3 consists of 15 residues. V shed 0 bases and J shed 4 bases, with 10 bases lying between them. The DNA of the CDR3 is TGCGCCAGCAGCCAAGATGTACAGGTGGGAAACACCATATATTTT. It specifies CASSQDVQVGNTIYF.

This rearrangement joins TRBV19 to TRBJ1-1, with 7 bases lining up with TRBD1. CDR1 is LNHDA and CDR2 is SQIVND in the germline V gene (reference sequence). V lost 3 bases to trimming and J lost 6 bases; unmatched junction nucleotides: 7. The CDR3 length is 14 residues. CDR3 sequence reads: CASSMGDQGAEAFF. DNA of the CDR3: TGTGCCAGTAGTATGGGGGATCAGGGGGCTGAAGCTTTCTTT.

The chain recombines TRBV28 with TRBJ2-7, with 8 nucleotides matching TRBD2. In germline, CDR1 is MDHEN, CDR2 SYDVKM. The CDR3 sequence is 14 residues long. The J segment lost 2 bases and the V segment lost 6 bases, leaving 6 bases of the junction unmatched. The CDR3 DNA reads as TGTGCCAGCAGAGACCCCGGGAGGGCCTACGAGCAGTACTTC. Amino acids: CASRDPGRAYEQYF.

The chain employs TRBV5-1 and TRBJ2-2; 8 positions match TRBD2. The CDR3 is made up of 17 amino acids. The V and J ends lost 2 bases and 3 bases, in that order; junction bases with no gene match: 9. Germline V gene lookup returns CDR1 SGHRS and CDR2 YFSETQ. CDR3: CASSFTGLVSDTGELFF. As DNA, the CDR3 is TGCGCCAGCAGCTTTACGGGACTAGTATCCGACACCGGGGAGCTGTTTTTT.

V usage is TRBV9 and J usage is TRBJ2-7; 7 bases are a match to TRBD2. From germline, CDR1 is SGDLS and CDR2 YYNGEE. The length of the CDR3 is 15 residues. Trimming cost V 4 bases and J 1 base; bases outside gene matches: 8. CDR3 in DNA: TGTGCCAGCAGCCTCGGGGGAGGGCCTTCCTACGAGCAGTACTTC. This encodes CASSLGGGPSYEQYF.

The rearrangement joins TRBV9 to TRBJ2-1, with D possibly being TRBD1 (6 bases). The CDR3 extends over 14 amino acids. In germline, CDR1 is SGDLS, CDR2 YYNGEE. The ends were cut back, 2 bases at V and 2 bases at J, with 8 bases in the middle. The CDR3, as DNA: TGTGCCAGCAGCGTCGCAGGGGCCTACAATGAGCAGTTCTTC. This encodes CASSVAGAYNEQFF.